This T cell receptor (beta chain) was profiled in a study of shared clonotypes between healthy human individuals. The J segment lost 0 bases and the V segment lost 5 bases, leaving 7 bases of the junction unmatched. CDR3 length equals 16 residues. Germline V lookup: CDR1 MDHEN, CDR2 SYDVKM. The naive CD8 subset, CD45RO-negative cells positively selected for CCR7, excluded terminally differentiated effector memory CD45RA+ cells. Replicate PCRs from sorted subsets contained about 0.2 ug DNA, which is roughly 30,000 T cell genomes. The authors' processing: For the immunoSEQ data, sequences were junction-only without quality scores, so filtering differed. The repertoire was sequenced with immunoSEQ multiplex PCR; TCRdb's copy has only in-frame clones and lacks some. That table gives V, J and clone size, and the DNA gave D and trimming. The table lists roughly 810,000 clones, roughly 96% of them singletons.

V usage is TRBV28 and J usage is TRBJ2-5, with 9 positions matching TRBD2. The sequencing input was naive CD8+ T cells sorted from blood. The source of this sequence is a man aged 25-45 years in good health. This CDR3 is CASSPPQREDQETQYF. The CDR3, as DNA: TGTGCCAGCAGTCCCCCCCAGCGGGAGGACCAAGAGACCCAGTACTTC. Variable domain in full (rest from reference TRBV28 and TRBJ2-5): DVKVTQSSRYLVKRTGEKVFLECVQDMDHENMFWYRQDPGLGLRLIYFSYDVKMKEKGDIPEGYSVSREKKERFSLILESASTNQTSMYLCASSPPQREDQETQYFGPGTRLLVL.